This entry describes one T cell receptor beta chain. This sample stems from a study of T cells expressing NK-cell markers. TCRdb reprocessed the 5' RACE reads and reports one entry per CDR3 protein, with no DNA. The sample shows roughly 390,000 distinct CDR3 sequences, and 5.2% sits with its ten largest clones. The germline V gene has CDR1 SQVTM and CDR2 ANQGSEA. The CDR3 runs 14 residues. Sample: blood T cells: a sorted CD56 or NKG2C T cell subset, CD4+ or CD8+ T cells, or bulk PBMC T cells (not recorded which). The V and J genes are TRBV29-1 and TRBJ1-2; TCRdb's D gene call, TRBD1, goes unchecked for lack of DNA. This clonotype was sampled from a man aged 18 to 70 in good health. CDR3 loop: CSVGGQGLVNGYTF.